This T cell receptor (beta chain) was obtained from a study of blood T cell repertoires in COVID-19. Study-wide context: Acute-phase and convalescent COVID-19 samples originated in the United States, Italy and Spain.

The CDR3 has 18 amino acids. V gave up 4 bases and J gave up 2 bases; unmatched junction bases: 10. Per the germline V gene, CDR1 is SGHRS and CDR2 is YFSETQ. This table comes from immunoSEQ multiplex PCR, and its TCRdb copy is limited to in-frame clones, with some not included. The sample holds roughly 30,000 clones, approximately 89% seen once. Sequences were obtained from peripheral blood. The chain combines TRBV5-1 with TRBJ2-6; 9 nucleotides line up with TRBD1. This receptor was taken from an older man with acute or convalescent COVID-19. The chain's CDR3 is CASSPWGTGPPGANVLTF. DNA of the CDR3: TGCGCCAGCAGCCCGTGGGGGACAGGGCCCCCTGGGGCCAACGTCCTGACTTTC.